The 10 T cell receptor beta chains given below trace back to one sample, sequenced in a study of regulatory T cells in long-lasting Graves disease. Time point here: newly diagnosed GD, antithyroid drugs for less than 3 months. PBMC-extracted RNA yielded the TCR library. With iRepertoire HTBI primers and Arm-PCR of CDR3 regions, TCR beta libraries were built. TCRdb re-analysed the multiplex PCR reads in MiXCR, keeping a single row per CDR3 protein. Of hundreds of thousands of distinct CDR3 sequences in the sample, over 14% are singletons; the top ten hold approximately 7.8%. A further study also used this sample, focusing on T cells in Graves' hyperthyroidism and ophthalmopathy.

This specimen was peripheral blood mononuclear cells (PBMCs), taken at new diagnosis, from a patient treated with antithyroid drugs. These receptors all come from a woman in her 40s with Graves disease.

Many counts were recorded for this clonotype. This sequence joins TRBV27 and TRBJ2-1, with 7 bases that match TRBD1. The CDR3 runs to 17 residues. V trimming: 0 bases; J trimming: 7 bases; junction bases outside the gene matches: 12. CDR1 is MNHEY, CDR2 SMNVEV, per germline (reference sequence). The DNA of the CDR3 is TGTGCCAGCAGTTTATCGCTGACAGGGAAGGGAAGAAATGAGCAGTTCTTC. Translation gives CASSLSLTGKGRNEQFF.

This clonotype occurred many times. The V gene is TRBV5-1, the J gene TRBJ2-3, with 9 nucleotides matching TRBD1. V lost 4 bases, J lost 3 bases, and 6 bases stayed unmatched. The CDR3 has 15 residues. Germline loops: CDR1 SGHRS, CDR2 YFSETQ. The DNA of the CDR3 is TGCGCCAGCAGCCCTTGGGGACAGGGAACAGATACGCAGTATTTT. This translates into CASSPWGQGTDTQYF.

This clonotype was seen at least ten times. The chain joins TRBV2 to TRBJ1-1, with TRBD1 identical over 12 bases. Germline loops: CDR1 SNHLY, CDR2 FYNNEI. This CDR3 has 16 residues. V lost 0 bases and J lost 4; bases outside the gene matches: 3. The CDR3 sequence is CASSEAGTGGFTEAFF. CDR3 in DNA: TGTGCCAGCAGTGAAGCCGGGACAGGGGGCTTCACTGAAGCTTTCTTT.

This clonotype showed up many times. The chain joins TRBV29-1 to TRBJ2-5; 9 bases are shared with TRBD1. Germline V CDR1 and CDR2: SQVTM, ANQGSEA. CDR3 length equals 12 residues. The J segment lost 5 bases and the V segment lost 8 bases, leaving 6 bases of the junction unmatched. The CDR3 DNA is TGCAGCAGCACGACAGGGGGGGAGACCCAGTACTTC. As protein: CSSTTGGETQYF.

This clonotype was detected ten times or more. The chain joins TRBV11-3 to TRBJ2-2, with unresolved D. CDR3 length: 14 residues. CDR1 SGHNT and CDR2 YENEEA come from the germline V gene. The V end was cut by 5 bases, the J end by 5 bases, with 12 bases between. The CDR3 sequence is CASSPLSETGELFF. The CDR3, as DNA: TGTGCCAGCAGCCCCCTCTCAGAGACCGGGGAGCTGTTTTTT.

This clonotype has a count of ten or more. This sequence joins TRBV6-2 or TRBV6-3 and TRBJ1-2; 7 nucleotides match TRBD1. Trimming took 2 bases from V and 0 from J; bases not matched to a gene: 6. This CDR3 is built from 16 residues. The germline CDR1 and CDR2 sequences are MNHEY and SVGEGT. In DNA, the CDR3 is TGTGCCAGCAGTTACGGGGGGACAGCAGCTAACTATGGCTACACCTTC. Protein sequence: CASSYGGTAANYGYTF.

The sample holds many counts of this clonotype. The chain carries TRBV7-2 and TRBJ1-3; D gene ambiguous. The germline V gene has CDR1 SGHTA and CDR2 FQGNSA. CDR3 length: 14 amino acids. Trimming stripped 5 bases from V and 0 bases from J, with 8 bases between. Written as DNA, the CDR3 is TGTGCCAGCAGCCCGGGCAACTCTGGAAACACCATATATTTT. This gives the protein CASSPGNSGNTIYF.

The V and J genes are TRBV25-1 and TRBJ1-2, with TRBD1 identical over 10 bases. The CDR3 extends over 15 amino acids. The V gene end was trimmed by 0 bases and the J gene end by 6 bases; junction bases not matched to a gene: 4. Germline assignment: CDR1 MGHDK and CDR2 SYGVNS. This CDR3 reads CASSEYWDRGDGYTF. The CDR3 bases are TGTGCCAGCAGTGAATATTGGGACAGGGGCGATGGCTACACCTTC.

This chain uses TRBV6-2 or TRBV6-3 with TRBJ1-5; TRBD1 aligns across 9 bases. This CDR3 has 16 amino acids. Germline V gene sequence: CDR1 MNHEY, CDR2 SVGEGT. J was trimmed by 3 bases and V by 5 bases; bases with no gene match: 8. DNA for the CDR3: TGTGCCAGCAGTCACAGGGGGCGCGGAAACAATCAGCCCCAGCATTTT. Its protein is CASSHRGRGNNQPQHF.

This clonotype has at least ten counts. The chain joins TRBV27 to TRBJ2-1; possibly TRBD2 for D (6 bases). CDR1 and CDR2 (germline): MNHEY, SMNVEV (reference sequence). V lost 6 bases and J lost 2, with 8 bases in between. CDR3 length: 13 residues. DNA for the CDR3: TGTGCCAGCAGCGGGAGAACCTACAATGAGCAGTTCTTC. Translation: CASSGRTYNEQFF.